This TCR beta chain was profiled in a study of shared clonotypes between healthy human individuals. Study in general: The plates for each donor numbered three CD4 naive, three CD4 memory, two CD8 naive and one CD8 memory.

This CDR3 region has 16 residues. Germline loops: CDR1 SQVTM, CDR2 ANQGSEA. V was cut by 1 base and J by 2 bases, with 17 bases left in between. Produced via immunoSEQ multiplex PCR; TCRdb's table is partial and in-frame only. The sample carries over a million clones, less than 99% recorded once. Comments on this clone: Its antigen is not identified.

The donors were all Caucasian adults (living in Nashville, Tennessee). Study results and caveats: Sorted-subset sequencing, rarefaction showed, was incomplete despite large depth.

This sequence was found in a man aged 25 to 40 in good health. The chain combines TRBV29-1 with TRBJ2-5; D is unclear. Sequenced material: naive CD4+ T cells sorted from blood. Subset given: CD45RA+ positively selected. The CDR3 loop reads CSVEGPQDGQQETQYF. The CDR3 nucleotides are TGCAGCGTTGAAGGCCCCCAGGACGGGCAACAAGAGACCCAGTACTTC.